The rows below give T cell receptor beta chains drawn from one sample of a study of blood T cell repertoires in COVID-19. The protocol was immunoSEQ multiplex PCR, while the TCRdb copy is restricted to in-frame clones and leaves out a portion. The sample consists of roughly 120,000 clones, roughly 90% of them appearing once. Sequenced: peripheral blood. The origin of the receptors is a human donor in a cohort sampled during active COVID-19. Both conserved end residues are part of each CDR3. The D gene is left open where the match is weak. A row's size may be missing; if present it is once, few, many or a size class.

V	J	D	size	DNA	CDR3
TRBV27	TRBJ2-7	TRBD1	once	TGTGCCAGCAGCCCACTCTATGTGACAGGGGAAGTCCACGAGCAGTACTTC	CASSPLYVTGEVHEQYF
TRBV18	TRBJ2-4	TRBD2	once	TGTGCCAGCTCACAACTTGGGACTACTTCTTCCTTC	CASSQLGTTSSF
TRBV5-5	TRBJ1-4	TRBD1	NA	TGTGCCAGCAGAGCCACCGACAGGGTGTACGAAAAACTGTTTTTT	CASRATDRVYEKLFF
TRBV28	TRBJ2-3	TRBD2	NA	TGTGCCAGCACCCAATGGGACGGCGGGAGGGATACGCAGTATTTT	CASTQWDGGRDTQYF
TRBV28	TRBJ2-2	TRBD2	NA	TGTGCCAGCAGTCCTAGCGGGACGCCCACCGGGGAGCTGTTTTTT	CASSPSGTPTGELFF
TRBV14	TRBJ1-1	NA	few	TGTGCCAGCAGCCAAGTTTGGGGGCTGAACACTGAAGCTTTCTTT	CASSQVWGLNTEAFF
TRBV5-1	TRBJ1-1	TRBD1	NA	TGCGCCAGCAGCCAGGGTGTACAGGGGGCGAACACTGAAGCTTTCTTT	CASSQGVQGANTEAFF
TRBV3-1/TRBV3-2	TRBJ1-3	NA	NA	TGTGCCAGCAGCCTTACGGGCTCTGGAAACACCATATATTTT	CASSLTGSGNTIYF
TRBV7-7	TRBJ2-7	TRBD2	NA	TGTGCTAGCAGCCCGGCCGCTAGCGGGGCCTTGTACGAGCAGTACTTC	CASSPAASGALYEQYF
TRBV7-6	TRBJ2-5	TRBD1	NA	TGTGCCAGCAGCTTAAAAGGGACAGCTCTTCAAGAGACCCAGTACTTC	CASSLKGTALQETQYF
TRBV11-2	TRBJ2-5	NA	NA	TGTGCCAGCAGCCCAGATGGGAGCGGAGGGGTCGAGACCCAGTACTTC	CASSPDGSGGVETQYF
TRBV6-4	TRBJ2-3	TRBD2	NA	TGTGCCAGCAGACCACTAGCGGGAGTTTCAGATACGCAGTATTTT	CASRPLAGVSDTQYF
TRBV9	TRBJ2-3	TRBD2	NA	TGTGCCAGCAGCCCCCTTAGCGGGAGGGCGCCGGATACGCAGTATTTT	CASSPLSGRAPDTQYF
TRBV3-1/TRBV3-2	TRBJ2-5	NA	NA	TGTGCCAGCAGGAACTGGCAGAGCGGACCCCCTGGGGAGACCCAGTACTTC	CASRNWQSGPPGETQYF
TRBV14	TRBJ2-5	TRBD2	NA	TGTGCCAGCAGCGACGGGGGGGCCCAAGAGACCCAGTACTTC	CASSDGGAQETQYF
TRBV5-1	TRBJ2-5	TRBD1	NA	TGCGCCAGCAGCTTCTCCGGGACAGGGGGAGAAGAGACCCAGTACTTC	CASSFSGTGGEETQYF
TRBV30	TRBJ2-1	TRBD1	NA	TGTGCCTGGAGGAGGGACAGGGGGGTTGATGAGCAGTTCTTC	CAWRRDRGVDEQFF
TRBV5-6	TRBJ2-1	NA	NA	TGTGCCAGCAGCTCACCAGGGGGGAGCTCCTACAATGAGCAGTTCTTC	CASSSPGGSSYNEQFF
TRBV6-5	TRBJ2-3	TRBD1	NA	TGTGCCAGCAGAACAGGGGCAACTGGGCCCCATACGCAGTATTTT	CASRTGATGPHTQYF
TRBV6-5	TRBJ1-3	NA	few	TGTGCCAGCAGACTTACAGGGTTCTCTGGAAACACCATATATTTT	CASRLTGFSGNTIYF
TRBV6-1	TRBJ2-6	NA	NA	TGTGCCAGCAGTGATGTGGCGGGTCTCTCTGGGGCCAACGTCCTGACTTTC	CASSDVAGLSGANVLTF
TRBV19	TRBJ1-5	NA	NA	TGTGCCAGTAGTATCACAGGGTCAGGGTATAGCAATCAGCCCCAGCATTTT	CASSITGSGYSNQPQHF
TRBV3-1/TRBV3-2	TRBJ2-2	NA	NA	TGTGCCAGCAGCCAAGAAGGGGAACAGGACACCGGGGAGCTGTTTTTT	CASSQEGEQDTGELFF
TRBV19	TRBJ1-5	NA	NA	TGTGCCAGTAGTATCCCCCAGGTCGGTGCTCAGCCCCAGCATTTT	CASSIPQVGAQPQHF
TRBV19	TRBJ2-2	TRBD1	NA	TGTGCCAGTAGTATTCAGGGACAGACGATCACCGGGGAGCTGTTTTTT	CASSIQGQTITGELFF
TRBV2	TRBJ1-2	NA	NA	TGTGCCAGCAGAGGGACTGAATACTATGGCTACACCTTC	CASRGTEYYGYTF
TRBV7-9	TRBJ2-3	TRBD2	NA	TGTGCCAGCAGCTTTAGCGGGAGGGTCTCAGATACGCAGTATTTT	CASSFSGRVSDTQYF
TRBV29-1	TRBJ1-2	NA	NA	TGCAGCGTTGAAGCGATGGGGGCGCACGGAGGCTACACCTTC	CSVEAMGAHGGYTF
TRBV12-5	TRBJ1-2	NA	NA	TGTGCTAGTGGTTTGGTAACCAGGAACTATGGCTACACCTTC	CASGLVTRNYGYTF
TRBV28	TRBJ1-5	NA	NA	TGTGCCAGCAGTTTTGCAGCGGGAAGCTATCAGCCCCAGCATTTT	CASSFAAGSYQPQHF
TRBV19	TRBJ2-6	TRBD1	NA	TGTGCCAGTAGTCCGACAGGGGGCTCTGGGGCCAACGTCCTGACTTTC	CASSPTGGSGANVLTF
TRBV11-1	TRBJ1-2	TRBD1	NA	TGTGCCAGCAGCTCCAGGGACAGGATGGACTATGGCTACACCTTC	CASSSRDRMDYGYTF
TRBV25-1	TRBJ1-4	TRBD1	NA	TGTGCCAGCGGGGGACAGCTTAATGAAAAACTGTTTTTT	CASGGQLNEKLFF
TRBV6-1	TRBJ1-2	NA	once	TGTGCCAGCAGTGAAGCGAGGAGCCACCCGGCGACGGGCTACACCTTC	CASSEARSHPATGYTF
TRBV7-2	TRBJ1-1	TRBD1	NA	TGTGCCAGCAGCACCCAGGGGGCGGTCACTGAAGCTTTCTTT	CASSTQGAVTEAFF
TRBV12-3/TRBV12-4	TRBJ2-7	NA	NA	TGTGCCAGCAGTGAAACCGGGAGCCAGGGGTACTTC	CASSETGSQGYF
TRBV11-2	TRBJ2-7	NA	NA	TGTGCCAGCACCCCCGAGGGAGGAAGGTACGAGCAGTACTTC	CASTPEGGRYEQYF
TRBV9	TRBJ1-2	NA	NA	TGTGCCAGCAGCCTTCCTGAGAGCGCGGGGGGCTACACCTTC	CASSLPESAGGYTF
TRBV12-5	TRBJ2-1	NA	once	TGTGCTAGTGGTACATCTATCGGGGAGCAGTTCTTC	CASGTSIGEQFF
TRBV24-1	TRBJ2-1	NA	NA	TGTGCCACCAGTGTCCCAATTAACGGGGGGCATGAGCAGTTCTTC	CATSVPINGGHEQFF
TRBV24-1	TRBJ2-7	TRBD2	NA	TGTGCCACCAGTGATTCTGGGGAGGGTTTCTCCTACGAGCAGTACTTC	CATSDSGEGFSYEQYF
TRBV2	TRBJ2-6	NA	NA	TGTGCCAGCAAAGTCGGAGGGTCGGGGGCCAACGTCCTGACTTTC	CASKVGGSGANVLTF
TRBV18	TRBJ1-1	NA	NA	TGTGCCAGCTCACTAGACCCGGGGACTGAAGCTTTCTTT	CASSLDPGTEAFF
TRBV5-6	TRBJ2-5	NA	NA	TGTGCCAGCAGCTCCCCTTCCCGGGGTCAAGAGACCCAGTACTTC	CASSSPSRGQETQYF
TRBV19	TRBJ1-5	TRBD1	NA	TGTGCCAGTAGTATAGAGGGACAGGGGGGCAATCAGCCCCAGCATTTT	CASSIEGQGGNQPQHF
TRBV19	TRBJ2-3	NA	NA	TGTGCCAGTAGTTTGCAGTCCACAGATACGCAGTATTTT	CASSLQSTDTQYF
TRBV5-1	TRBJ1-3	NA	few	TGCGCCAGCAGCTCGCGAGGACGGGAGAGCACTACTGGAAACACCATATATTTT	CASSSRGRESTTGNTIYF
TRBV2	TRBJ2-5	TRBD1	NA	TGTGCCAGCAGGGGGTCCGGGACAGCTAAAGAGACCCAGTACTTC	CASRGSGTAKETQYF
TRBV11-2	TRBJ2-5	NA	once	TGTGCCAGCAGCTTACAGTCAGGGCTAGAGACCCAGTACTTC	CASSLQSGLETQYF
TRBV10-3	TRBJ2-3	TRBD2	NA	TGTGCCATCAGGCTAGCGGGAGACACAGATACGCAGTATTTT	CAIRLAGDTDTQYF